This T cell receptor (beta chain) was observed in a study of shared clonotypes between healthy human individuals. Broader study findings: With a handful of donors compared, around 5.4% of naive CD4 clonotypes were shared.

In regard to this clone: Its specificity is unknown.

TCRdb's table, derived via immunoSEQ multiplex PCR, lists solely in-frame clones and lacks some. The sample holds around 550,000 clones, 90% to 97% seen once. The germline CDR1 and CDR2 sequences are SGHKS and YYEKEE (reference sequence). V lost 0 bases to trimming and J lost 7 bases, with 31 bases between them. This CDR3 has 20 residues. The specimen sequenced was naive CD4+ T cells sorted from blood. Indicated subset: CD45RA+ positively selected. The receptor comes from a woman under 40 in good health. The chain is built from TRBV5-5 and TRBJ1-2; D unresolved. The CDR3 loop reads CASSLVASQPARVDRGGYTF. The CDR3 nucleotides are TGTGCCAGCAGCTTGGTGGCCAGCCAGCCCGCCCGAGTCGACCGAGGTGGCTACACCTTC.